The clone carrying this T cell receptor beta chain was counted a few times. Using its own MiXCR run on the 5' RACE reads, TCRdb lists one record per CDR3 protein. The sample includes fewer than 450,000 distinct CDR3 sequences, roughly 4.3% of them seen just once. This specimen comes from a study of T cells after yellow fever vaccination. Looked up from germline, CDR1 is SGHTA and CDR2 is FQGTGA. This CDR3 contains 16 residues. After removal of 5 bases from V and 2 bases from J, the junction contained 8 bases not matched to a gene. The gene calls are TRBV7-3 and TRBJ2-1; 8 nucleotides match TRBD2. Specimen: PBMCs, collected 5 days after the yellow fever booster vaccination. The sequence was obtained from a man aged 18 to 29 who received the YFV17D yellow fever vaccine. The CDR3 coding sequence is TGTGCCAGCAGCCCCCTCGGGGGGGCTGCCTACAATGAGCAGTTCTTC. This sequence encodes CASSPLGGAAYNEQFF.